A selection of T cell receptor beta chains follows, all from one sample in a study of OX40 agonist ivuxolimab in advanced cancers. Sequencing was performed with immunoSEQ multiplex PCR; in TCRdb, only in-frame clones are kept and a portion is missing. This sample yields 80,000 to 100,000 clones, of which around 91% are seen a single time; about 1.5% belongs to the top ten. The sequencing used CD4+ or CD8+ T cells sorted from blood, collected in a trial of the OX40 agonist ivuxolimab. The receptor set was obtained from an adult with an advanced solid tumor such as melanoma, head and neck, liver or kidney cancer. Both conserved end residues are part of each CDR3. A D gene is named only where the DNA matches it firmly. Rows may omit the clone size; those that give it use once, few, many or a size class.

D	size	J	V	CDR3
.	.	TRBJ1-2	TRBV29-1	CSVEGSGGYTF
.	.	TRBJ2-2	TRBV7-2	CASTTQRLAATNTGELFF
TRBD1	.	TRBJ2-7	TRBV7-6	CASSNPRDRRQYF
.	once	TRBJ2-3	TRBV28	CASSPLRGLSTDTQYF
.	.	TRBJ2-5	TRBV7-2	CASSFQTFQETQYF
TRBD1	.	TRBJ1-3	TRBV10-3	CAIQQGSSGNTIYF
TRBD2	.	TRBJ2-2	TRBV11-1	CASSSGLAGVIGELFF
TRBD2	.	TRBJ2-1	TRBV7-3	CASSLNPGLAGATGEQFF
.	.	TRBJ1-1	TRBV5-1	CASSLKGQHNQDTEAFF
.	.	TRBJ1-5	TRBV5-4	CASSSWGNQPQHF
.	.	TRBJ1-1	TRBV6-5	CASSSPRYTEAFF
.	once	TRBJ2-3	TRBV6-1	CASSGNSGYTDTQYF